Described below is a single T cell receptor (beta chain) sequence and its context. These data originate in a study of cytomegalovirus exposure and HLA in healthy donors. Across the whole study: There were 117 million unique TCR beta sequences, drawn from 150 million to 200 million T cells, in an earlier analysis.

This CDR3 has 15 amino acids. The V gene lost 0 bases and the J gene lost 1 base, with 11 bases spanning the gap. Per the germline V gene, CDR1 is SGHNT and CDR2 is YYREEE (reference sequence). The PCR contained 60 Vbeta and 13 Jbeta primers. Authors' processing steps: Tens of millions of unique TCR beta chains, roughly 12 million shared, were counted in a later analysis. Method: immunoSEQ multiplex PCR; TCRdb's copy keeps in-frame clones and lacks some. The DNA was the basis for D and trimming; V, J and clone size are from that table. The sample data list about 90,000 clones. The J gene is TRBJ2-7, the V gene TRBV5-4; a weak D match, TRBD2 (7 bases). Material for sequencing was PBMCs. This clonotype was sampled from a woman in her 30s in good health and CMV-seronegative. CDR3 loop: CASSLGRGASYEQYF. CDR3 coding DNA: TGTGCCAGCAGCTTGGGCCGGGGGGCGTCCTACGAGCAGTACTTC.